This TCR beta chain is from a study of T cells in Graves' hyperthyroidism and ophthalmopathy. Using RNA transcripts as the source, TCR beta CDR3 regions were amplified. A first-round RT-PCR of the TCR CDR3 used the HTBI primer set. TCRdb analysed the multiplex PCR reads with MiXCR anew, one entry per CDR3 protein. Of 700,000 to 950,000 distinct CDR3 sequences in the sample, 30% to 40% are singletons; the top ten hold around 32%. CDR1 ENHRY and CDR2 SYGVKD come from the germline V gene. The length of the CDR3 is 14 residues. Deletions cut 4 bases from V and 6 bases from J, with 16 bases between. The origin of this receptor is a woman aged 40 to 50 with Graves' hyperthyroidism. This chain connects TRBV10-3 to TRBJ2-7; D is possibly TRBD1 (6 bases). The sequencing input was blood. The CDR3 nucleotides read TGTGCCATCAGTGCCACAGGGAACCCCTTCGAGCAGTACTTC. Its translation: CAISATGNPFEQYF.